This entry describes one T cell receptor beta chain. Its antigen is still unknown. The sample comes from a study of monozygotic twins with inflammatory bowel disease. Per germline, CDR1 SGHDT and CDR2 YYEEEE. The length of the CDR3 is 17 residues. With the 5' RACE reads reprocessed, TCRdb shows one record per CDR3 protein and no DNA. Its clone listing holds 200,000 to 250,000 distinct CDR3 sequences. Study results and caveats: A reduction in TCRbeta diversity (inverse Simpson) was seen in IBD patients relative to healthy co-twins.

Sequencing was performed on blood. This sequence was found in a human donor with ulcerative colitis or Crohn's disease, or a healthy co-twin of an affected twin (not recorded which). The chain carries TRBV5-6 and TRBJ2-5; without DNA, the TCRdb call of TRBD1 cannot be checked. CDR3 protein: CASSSRQGWTAIQAQYF.